Sequencing of this T cell receptor beta chain was carried out in a study of T-cell memory formation after mild COVID-19. General observations from the study: Later expanders leaned CD4+, whereas clones that contracted between day 15 and 85 were balanced CD4/CD8. Contracting clones localized mainly to CM and EM when CD4+ and mainly to EMRA when CD8+.

CDR3 length equals 16 residues. The germline gives CDR1 SGHKS, CDR2 YYEKEE (reference sequence). Trimming shortened V by 4 bases and J by 0 bases, and 16 bases separated the two germline ends. This clonotype was counted a few times. Its antigen is unknown. Constant-segment-primed 5'RACE gave TCR alpha and TCR beta cDNA libraries with sample barcodes and UMIs. Each CDR3 protein gets one entry after TCRdb re-called the 5' RACE reads with MiXCR. The profile shows approximately 400,000 distinct CDR3 sequences, 20% to 25% of them singletons. The TCR comes from an adult woman who had mild COVID-19 (a few samples of this study predate the infection). Cell type and time point are not known. The gene calls are TRBV5-5 and TRBJ1-1; D is undetermined. Sequencing was performed on PBMCs or a T cell subset sorted from them (not recorded which). In nucleotides, the CDR3 is TGTGCCAGCAGCGTCCAGTCCAACCACATGAACACTGAAGCTTTCTTT. The encoded protein is CASSVQSNHMNTEAFF.